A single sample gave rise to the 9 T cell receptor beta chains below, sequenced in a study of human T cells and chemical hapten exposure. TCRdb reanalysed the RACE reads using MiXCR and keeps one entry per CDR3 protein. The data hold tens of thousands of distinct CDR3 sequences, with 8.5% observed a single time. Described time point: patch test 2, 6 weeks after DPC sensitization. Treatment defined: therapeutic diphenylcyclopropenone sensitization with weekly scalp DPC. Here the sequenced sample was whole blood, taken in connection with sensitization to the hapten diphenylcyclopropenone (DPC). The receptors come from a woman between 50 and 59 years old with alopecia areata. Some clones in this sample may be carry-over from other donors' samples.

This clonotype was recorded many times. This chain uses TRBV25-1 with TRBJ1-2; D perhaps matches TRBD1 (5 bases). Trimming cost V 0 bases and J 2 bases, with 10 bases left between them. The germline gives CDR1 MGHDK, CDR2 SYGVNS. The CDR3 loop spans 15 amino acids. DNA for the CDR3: TGTGCCAGCAGTGAATATGGGACGGCGAACTATGGCTACACCTTC. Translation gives CASSEYGTANYGYTF.

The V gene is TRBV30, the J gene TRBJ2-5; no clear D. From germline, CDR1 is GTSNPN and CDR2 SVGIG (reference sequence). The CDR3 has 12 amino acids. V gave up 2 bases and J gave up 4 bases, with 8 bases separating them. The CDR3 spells CAWSRIGETQYF. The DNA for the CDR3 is TGTGCCTGGAGTAGGATAGGAGAGACCCAGTACTTC.

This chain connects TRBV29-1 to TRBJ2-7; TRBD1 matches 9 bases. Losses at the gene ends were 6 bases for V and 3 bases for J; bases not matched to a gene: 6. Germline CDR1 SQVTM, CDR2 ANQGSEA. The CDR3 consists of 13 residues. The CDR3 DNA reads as TGCAGCGTCGAGGGACAGGGAAACTACGAGCAGTACTTC. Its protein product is CSVEGQGNYEQYF.

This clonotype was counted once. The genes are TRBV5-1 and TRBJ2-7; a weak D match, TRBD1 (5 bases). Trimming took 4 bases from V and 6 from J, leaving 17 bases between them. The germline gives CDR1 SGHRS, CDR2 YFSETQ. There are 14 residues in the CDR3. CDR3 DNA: TGCGCCAGCAGCATTAATCCCCAGGGTATCGAGCAGTACTTC. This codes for CASSINPQGIEQYF.

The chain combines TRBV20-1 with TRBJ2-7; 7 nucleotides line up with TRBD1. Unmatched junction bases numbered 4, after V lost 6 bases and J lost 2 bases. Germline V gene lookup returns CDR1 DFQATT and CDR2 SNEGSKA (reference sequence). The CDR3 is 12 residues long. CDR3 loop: CSATGTAYEQYF. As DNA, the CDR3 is TGCAGTGCAACCGGGACAGCCTACGAGCAGTACTTC.

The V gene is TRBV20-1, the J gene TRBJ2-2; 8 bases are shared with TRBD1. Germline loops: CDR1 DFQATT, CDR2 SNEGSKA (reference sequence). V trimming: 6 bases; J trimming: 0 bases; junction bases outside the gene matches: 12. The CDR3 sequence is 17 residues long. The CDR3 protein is CSAQPRDRGSNTGELFF. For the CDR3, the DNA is TGCAGTGCCCAACCACGCGACAGGGGTTCGAACACCGGGGAGCTGTTTTTT.

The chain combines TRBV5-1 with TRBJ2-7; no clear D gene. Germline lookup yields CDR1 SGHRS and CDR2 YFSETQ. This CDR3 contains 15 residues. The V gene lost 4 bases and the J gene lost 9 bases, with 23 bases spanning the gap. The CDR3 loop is CASSPINDPPSVQYF. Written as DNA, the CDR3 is TGCGCCAGCAGCCCAATAAATGACCCGCCGTCTGTGCAGTACTTC.

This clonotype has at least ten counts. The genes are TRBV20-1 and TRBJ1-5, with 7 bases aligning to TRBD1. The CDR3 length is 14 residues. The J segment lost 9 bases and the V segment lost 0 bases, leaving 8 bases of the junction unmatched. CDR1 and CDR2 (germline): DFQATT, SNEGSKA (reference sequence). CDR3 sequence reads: CSARDRQGTRPQHF. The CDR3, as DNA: TGCAGTGCTAGAGATCGACAGGGAACGAGGCCCCAGCATTTT.

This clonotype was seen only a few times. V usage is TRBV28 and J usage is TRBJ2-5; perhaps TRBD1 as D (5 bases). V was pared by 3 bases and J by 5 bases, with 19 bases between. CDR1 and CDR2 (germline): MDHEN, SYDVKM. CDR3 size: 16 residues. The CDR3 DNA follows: TGTGCCAGCAGTTTTATAGGGGCGTTAAGTACGGAGACCCAGTACTTC. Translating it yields CASSFIGALSTETQYF.